A selection of T cell receptor beta chains follows, all from one sample in a study of T-cell memory formation after mild COVID-19. TCRdb re-called the 5' RACE reads through MiXCR, storing one row per CDR3 protein. The top ten clones hold approximately 8.4% of a sample with hundreds of thousands of distinct CDR3 sequences, about 20% of them seen once. Sequenced material: PBMCs or a T cell subset sorted from them (not recorded which). Source of these receptors: an adult woman who had mild COVID-19 (a few samples of this study predate the infection). Cell type and time point are not known. The CDR3 runs from the conserved cysteine through the conserved F or W. Fields, in order: V gene, CDR3 length, CDR3 protein.

TRBV7-2,16,CASSLGPSGNTGELFF
TRBV2,14,CASSGGGGLTEAFF
TRBV4-1,15,CASSQEGSLAYEQYF
TRBV2,14,CASSEAQGAYEQYF
TRBV20-1,14,CSARMDRGDQPQHF
TRBV3-1,17,CASSHPSAGTDTGELFF
TRBV6-2/TRBV6-3,14,CASSPPAGTEKLFF
TRBV7-6,14,CASSYPEAGEKLFF
TRBV4-3,14,CASSQPDSPGELFF
TRBV20-1,19,CSARVPPGSGGERTDTQYF
TRBV6-5,17,CASSSGWTGGAYNEQFF
TRBV27,13,CASTKGQGHGYTF
TRBV21-1,14,CASTFAGSTGELFF
TRBV4-2,17,CASSQEVTSYETYEQYF
TRBV19,14,CASSIGSSSNEQFF
TRBV7-9,14,CASSLTGKGNEQFF
TRBV5-1,14,CASSPGQGANEQFF
TRBV5-6,16,CASSTEGALNTGELFF
TRBV20-1,15,CSAPSPSGRADTQYF
TRBV20-1,15,CSARDFSDDYNEQFF
TRBV7-7,13,CDSSAGRTDTQYF
TRBV5-1,15,CASSLDLGGREKLFF
TRBV12-3/TRBV12-4,15,CASSFRTSGSYEQYF
TRBV10-3,14,CAIKEDRARYGYTF
TRBV7-9,15,CASSFTGSRTDTQYF
TRBV7-2,13,CASSRERGYEQFF
TRBV19,15,CASSILAGGQSEQFF